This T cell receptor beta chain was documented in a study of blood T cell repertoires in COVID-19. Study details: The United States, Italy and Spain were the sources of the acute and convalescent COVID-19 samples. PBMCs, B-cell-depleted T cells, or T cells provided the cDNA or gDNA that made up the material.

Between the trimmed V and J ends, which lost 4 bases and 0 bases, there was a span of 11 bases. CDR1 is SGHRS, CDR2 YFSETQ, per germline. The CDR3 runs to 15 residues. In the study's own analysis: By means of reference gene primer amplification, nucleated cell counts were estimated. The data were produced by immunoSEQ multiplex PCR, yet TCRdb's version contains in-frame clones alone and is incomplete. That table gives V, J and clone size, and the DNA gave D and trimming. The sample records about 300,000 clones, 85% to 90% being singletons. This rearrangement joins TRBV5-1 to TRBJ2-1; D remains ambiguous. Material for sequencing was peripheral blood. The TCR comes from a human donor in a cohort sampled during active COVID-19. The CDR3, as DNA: TGCGCCAGCAGCCTGGCCACAAGCTCCTACAATGAGCAGTTCTTC. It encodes CASSLATSSYNEQFF.